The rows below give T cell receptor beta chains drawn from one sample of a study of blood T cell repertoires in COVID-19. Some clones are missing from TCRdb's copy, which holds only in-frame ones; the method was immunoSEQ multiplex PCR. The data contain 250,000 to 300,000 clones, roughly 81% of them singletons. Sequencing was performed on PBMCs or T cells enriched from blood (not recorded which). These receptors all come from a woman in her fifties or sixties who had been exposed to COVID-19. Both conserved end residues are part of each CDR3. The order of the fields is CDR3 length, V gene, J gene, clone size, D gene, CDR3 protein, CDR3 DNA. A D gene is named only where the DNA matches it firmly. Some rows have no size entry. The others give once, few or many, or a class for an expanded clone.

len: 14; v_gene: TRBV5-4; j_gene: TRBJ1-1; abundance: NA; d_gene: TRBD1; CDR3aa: CASSPGGASTEAFF; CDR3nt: TGTGCCAGCAGCCCAGGGGGCGCGTCCACTGAAGCTTTCTTT
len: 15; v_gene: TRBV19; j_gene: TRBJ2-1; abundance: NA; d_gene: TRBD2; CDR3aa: CASTPRAGAGNEQFF; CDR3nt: TGTGCCAGTACCCCTCGAGCGGGGGCCGGCAATGAGCAGTTCTTC
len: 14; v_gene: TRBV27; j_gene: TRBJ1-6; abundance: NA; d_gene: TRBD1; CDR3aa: CASSLQGVNSPLHF; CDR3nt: TGTGCCAGCAGTTTACAGGGGGTTAATTCACCCCTCCACTTT
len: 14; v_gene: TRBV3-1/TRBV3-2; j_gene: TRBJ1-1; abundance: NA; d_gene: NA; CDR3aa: CASSQTVMNTEAFF; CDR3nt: TGTGCCAGCAGCCAAACAGTTATGAACACTGAAGCTTTCTTT
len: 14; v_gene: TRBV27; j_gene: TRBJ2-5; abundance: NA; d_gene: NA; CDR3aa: CASSLYRSQETQYF; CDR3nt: TGTGCCAGCAGTTTATACAGGTCCCAAGAGACCCAGTACTTC
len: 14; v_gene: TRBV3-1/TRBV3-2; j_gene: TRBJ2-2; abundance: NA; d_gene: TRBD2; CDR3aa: CASSHLAGTGELFF; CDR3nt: TGTGCCAGCAGCCACCTAGCGGGGACCGGGGAGCTGTTTTTT
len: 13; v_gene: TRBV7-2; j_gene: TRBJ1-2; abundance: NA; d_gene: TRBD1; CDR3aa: CASSRGQGYGYTF; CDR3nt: TGTGCCAGCAGCCGAGGACAGGGCTATGGCTACACCTTC
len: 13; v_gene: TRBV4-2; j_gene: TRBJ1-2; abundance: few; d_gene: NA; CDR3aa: CASSLNREGGYTF; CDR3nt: TGTGCCAGCAGCCTAAACAGGGAGGGAGGCTACACCTTC
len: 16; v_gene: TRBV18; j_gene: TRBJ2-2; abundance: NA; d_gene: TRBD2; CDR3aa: CASSPGGGSNTGELFF; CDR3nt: TGTGCCAGCTCACCCGGCGGGGGATCGAACACCGGGGAGCTGTTTTTT
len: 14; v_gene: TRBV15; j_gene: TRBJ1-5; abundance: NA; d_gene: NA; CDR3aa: CATSGDRYPQPQHF; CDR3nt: TGTGCCACCAGCGGCGACAGGTATCCTCAGCCCCAGCATTTT
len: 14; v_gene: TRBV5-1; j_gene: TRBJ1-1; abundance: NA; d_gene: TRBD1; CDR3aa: CASSPSGGQPEAFF; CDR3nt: TGCGCCAGCAGCCCCTCAGGGGGTCAGCCTGAAGCTTTCTTT
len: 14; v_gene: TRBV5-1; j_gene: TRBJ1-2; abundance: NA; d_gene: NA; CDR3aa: CASSPPAGGYGYTF; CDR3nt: TGCGCCAGCAGCCCCCCGGCAGGAGGCTATGGCTACACCTTC
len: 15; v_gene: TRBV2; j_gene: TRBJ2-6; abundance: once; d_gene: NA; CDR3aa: CASSWTAPGANVLTF; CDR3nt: TGTGCCAGCAGTTGGACAGCCCCCGGGGCCAACGTCCTGACTTTC
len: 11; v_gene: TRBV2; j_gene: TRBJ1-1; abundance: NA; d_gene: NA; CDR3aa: CASREYTEAFF; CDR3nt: TGTGCCAGCAGGGAGTACACTGAAGCTTTCTTT
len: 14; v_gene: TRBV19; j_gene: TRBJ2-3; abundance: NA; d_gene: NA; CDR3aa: CATRTVSSRDTQYF; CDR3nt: TGTGCCACCAGGACAGTATCTTCTCGAGATACGCAGTATTTT
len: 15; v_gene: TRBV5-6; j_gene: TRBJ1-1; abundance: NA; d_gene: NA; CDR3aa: CASSLGRGASTEAFF; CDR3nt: TGTGCCAGCAGCTTGGGCAGGGGCGCTAGCACTGAAGCTTTCTTT
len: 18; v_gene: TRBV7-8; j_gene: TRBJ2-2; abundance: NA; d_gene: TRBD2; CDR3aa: CASSLLGLGEVWSGELFF; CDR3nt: TGTGCCAGCAGCTTATTGGGACTAGGGGAAGTTTGGTCCGGGGAGCTGTTTTTT
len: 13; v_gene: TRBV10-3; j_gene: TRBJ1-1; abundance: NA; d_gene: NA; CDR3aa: CASNDGSSTEAFF; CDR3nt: TGTGCCAGCAATGACGGTTCCTCCACTGAAGCTTTCTTT
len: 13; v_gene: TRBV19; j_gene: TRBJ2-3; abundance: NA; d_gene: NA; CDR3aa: CASSIVAADTQYF; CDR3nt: TGTGCCAGTAGTATAGTGGCGGCAGATACGCAGTATTTT
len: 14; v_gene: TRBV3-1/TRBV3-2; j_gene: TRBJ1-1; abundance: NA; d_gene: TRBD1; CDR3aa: CASSLRGEDTEAFF; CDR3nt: TGTGCCAGCAGCCTCAGGGGGGAGGACACTGAAGCTTTCTTT
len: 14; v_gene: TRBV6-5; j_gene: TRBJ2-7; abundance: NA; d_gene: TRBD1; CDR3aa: CASSIRQGPYEQYF; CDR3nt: TGTGCCAGCAGTATTAGACAGGGCCCCTACGAGCAGTACTTC
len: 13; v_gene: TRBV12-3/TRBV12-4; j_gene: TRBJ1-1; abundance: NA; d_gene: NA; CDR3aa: CASSSMRRTEAFF; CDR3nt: TGTGCCAGCAGTTCTATGCGGCGGACTGAAGCTTTCTTT
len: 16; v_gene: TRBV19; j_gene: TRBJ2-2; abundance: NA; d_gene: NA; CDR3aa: CASSILGAANTGELFF; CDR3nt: TGTGCCAGTAGTATCTTGGGGGCCGCGAACACCGGGGAGCTGTTTTTT
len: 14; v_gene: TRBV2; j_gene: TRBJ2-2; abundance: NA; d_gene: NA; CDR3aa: CASRVLASTGELFF; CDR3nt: TGTGCCAGCAGGGTACTAGCAAGCACCGGGGAGCTGTTTTTT
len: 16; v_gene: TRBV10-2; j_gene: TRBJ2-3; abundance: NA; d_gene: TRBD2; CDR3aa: CASFGLAGGTQDTQYF; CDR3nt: TGCGCCAGCTTCGGACTAGCGGGGGGGACACAAGATACGCAGTATTTT
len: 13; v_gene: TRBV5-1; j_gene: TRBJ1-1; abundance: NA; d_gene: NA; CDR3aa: CASSLPGATEAFF; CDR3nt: TGCGCCAGCAGCTTACCAGGGGCCACTGAAGCTTTCTTT